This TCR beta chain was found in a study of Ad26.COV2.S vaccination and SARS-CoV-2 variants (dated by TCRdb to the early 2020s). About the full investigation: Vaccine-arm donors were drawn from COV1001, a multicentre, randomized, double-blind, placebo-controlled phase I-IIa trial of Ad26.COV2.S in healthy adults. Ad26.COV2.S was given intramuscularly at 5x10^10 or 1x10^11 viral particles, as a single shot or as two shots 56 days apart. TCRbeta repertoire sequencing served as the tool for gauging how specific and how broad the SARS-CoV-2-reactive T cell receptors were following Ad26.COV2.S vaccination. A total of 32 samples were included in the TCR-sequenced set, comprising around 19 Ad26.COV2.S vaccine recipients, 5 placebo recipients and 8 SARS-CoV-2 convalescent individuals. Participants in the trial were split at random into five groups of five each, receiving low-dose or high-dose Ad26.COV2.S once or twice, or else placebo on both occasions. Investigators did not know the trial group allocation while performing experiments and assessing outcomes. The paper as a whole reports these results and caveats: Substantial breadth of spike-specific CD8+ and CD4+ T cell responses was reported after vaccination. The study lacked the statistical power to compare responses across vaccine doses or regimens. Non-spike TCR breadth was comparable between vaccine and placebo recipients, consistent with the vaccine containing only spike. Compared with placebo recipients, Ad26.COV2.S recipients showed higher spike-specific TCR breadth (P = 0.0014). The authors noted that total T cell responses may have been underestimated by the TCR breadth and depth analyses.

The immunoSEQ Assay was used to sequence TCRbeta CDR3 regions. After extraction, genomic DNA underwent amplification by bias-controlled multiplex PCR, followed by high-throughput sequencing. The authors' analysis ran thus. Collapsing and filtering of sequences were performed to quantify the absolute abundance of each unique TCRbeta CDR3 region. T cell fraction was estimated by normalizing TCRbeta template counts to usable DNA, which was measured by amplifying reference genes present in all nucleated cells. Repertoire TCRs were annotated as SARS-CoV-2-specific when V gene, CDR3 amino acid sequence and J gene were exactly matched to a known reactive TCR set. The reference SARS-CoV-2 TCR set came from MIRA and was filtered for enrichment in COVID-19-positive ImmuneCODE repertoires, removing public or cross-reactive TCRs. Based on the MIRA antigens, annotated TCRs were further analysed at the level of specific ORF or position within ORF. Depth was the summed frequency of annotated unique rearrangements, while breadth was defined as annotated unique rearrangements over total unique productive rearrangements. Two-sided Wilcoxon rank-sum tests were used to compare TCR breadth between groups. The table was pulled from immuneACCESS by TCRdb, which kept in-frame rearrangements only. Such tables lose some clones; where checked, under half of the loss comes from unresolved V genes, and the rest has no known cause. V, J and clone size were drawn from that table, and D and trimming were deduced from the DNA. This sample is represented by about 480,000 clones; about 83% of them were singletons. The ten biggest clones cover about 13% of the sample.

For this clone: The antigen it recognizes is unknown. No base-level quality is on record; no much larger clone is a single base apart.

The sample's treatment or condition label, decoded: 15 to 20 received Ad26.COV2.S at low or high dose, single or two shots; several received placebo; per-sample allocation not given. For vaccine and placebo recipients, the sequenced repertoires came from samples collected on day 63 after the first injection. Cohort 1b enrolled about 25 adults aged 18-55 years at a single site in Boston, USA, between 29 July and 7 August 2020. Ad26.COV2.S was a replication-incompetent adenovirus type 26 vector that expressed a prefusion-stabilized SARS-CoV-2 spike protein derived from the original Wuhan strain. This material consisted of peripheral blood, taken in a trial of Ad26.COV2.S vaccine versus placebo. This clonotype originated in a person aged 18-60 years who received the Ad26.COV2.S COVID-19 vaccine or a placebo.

The nucleotide sequence is given as TGTGCCAGCAGCTTTCAGCGGGAGATACGCTCCTACGAGCAGTACTTC. This gives the protein CASSFQREIRSYEQYF. The sequence links TRBV7-2 to TRBJ2-7; 8 central bases correspond to TRBD2. The CDR1 and CDR2 encoded by the germline V gene are SGHTA and FQGNSA. Ends trimmed: V by 3 bases, J by 0 bases; bases unmatched to a gene: 7. From its cysteine to its phenylalanine, the CDR3 spans 16 amino acids. The retained sequence is limited to the CDR3, 48 bases, with the frame set at the first base.